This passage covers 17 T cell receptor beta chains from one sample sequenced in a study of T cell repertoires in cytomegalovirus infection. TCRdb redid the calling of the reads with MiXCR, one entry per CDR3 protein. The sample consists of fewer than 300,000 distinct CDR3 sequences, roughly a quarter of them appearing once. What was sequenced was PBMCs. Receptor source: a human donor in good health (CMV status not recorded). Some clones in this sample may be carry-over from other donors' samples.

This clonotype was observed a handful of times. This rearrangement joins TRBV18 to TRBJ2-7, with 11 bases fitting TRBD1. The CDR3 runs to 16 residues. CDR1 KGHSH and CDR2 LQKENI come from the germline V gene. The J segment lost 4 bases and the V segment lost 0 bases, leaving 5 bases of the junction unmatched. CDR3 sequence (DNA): TGTGCCAGCTCACCACCGCGAGGACAGGGGGCTTACGAGCAGTACTTC. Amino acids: CASSPPRGQGAYEQYF.

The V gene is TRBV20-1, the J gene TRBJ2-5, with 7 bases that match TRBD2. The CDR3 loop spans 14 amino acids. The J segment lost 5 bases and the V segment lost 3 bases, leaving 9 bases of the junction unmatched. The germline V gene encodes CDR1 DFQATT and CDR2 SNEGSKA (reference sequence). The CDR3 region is CSARETSVVETQYF. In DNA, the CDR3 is TGCAGTGCTAGGGAAACTAGCGTGGTTGAGACCCAGTACTTC.

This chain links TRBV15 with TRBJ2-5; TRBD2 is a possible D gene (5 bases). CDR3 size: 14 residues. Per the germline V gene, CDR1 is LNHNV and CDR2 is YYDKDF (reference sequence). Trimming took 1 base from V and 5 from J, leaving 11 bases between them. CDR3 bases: TGTGCCACCAGCAGAGGGAGGACGGTGGAGACCCAGTACTTC. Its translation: CATSRGRTVETQYF.

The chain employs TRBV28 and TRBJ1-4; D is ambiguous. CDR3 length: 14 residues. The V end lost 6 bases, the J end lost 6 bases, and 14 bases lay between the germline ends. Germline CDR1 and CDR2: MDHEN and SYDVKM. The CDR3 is CASSPPGGDEKLFF. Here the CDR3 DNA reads TGTGCCAGCAGCCCCCCTGGTGGGGATGAAAAACTGTTTTTT.

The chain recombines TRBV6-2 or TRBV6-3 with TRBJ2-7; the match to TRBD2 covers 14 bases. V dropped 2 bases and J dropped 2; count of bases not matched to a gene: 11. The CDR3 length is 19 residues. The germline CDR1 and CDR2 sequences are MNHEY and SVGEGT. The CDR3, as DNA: TGTGCCAGCAGTTACCAGACTAGCGGGAGGGCCGTCGACGCCTACGAGCAGTACTTC. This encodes CASSYQTSGRAVDAYEQYF.

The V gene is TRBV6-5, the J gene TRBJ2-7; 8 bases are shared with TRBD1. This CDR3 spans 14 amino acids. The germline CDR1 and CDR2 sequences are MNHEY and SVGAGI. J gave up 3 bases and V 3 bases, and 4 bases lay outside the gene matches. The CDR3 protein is CASSYQGALYEQYF. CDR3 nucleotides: TGTGCCAGCAGTTATCAGGGGGCTCTCTACGAGCAGTACTTC.

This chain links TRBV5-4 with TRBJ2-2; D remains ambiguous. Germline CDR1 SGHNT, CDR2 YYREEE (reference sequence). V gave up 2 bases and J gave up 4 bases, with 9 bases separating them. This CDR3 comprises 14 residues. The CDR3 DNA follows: TGTGCCAGCAGCTTTCCCGAATCCACCGGGGAGCTGTTTTTT. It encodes CASSFPESTGELFF.

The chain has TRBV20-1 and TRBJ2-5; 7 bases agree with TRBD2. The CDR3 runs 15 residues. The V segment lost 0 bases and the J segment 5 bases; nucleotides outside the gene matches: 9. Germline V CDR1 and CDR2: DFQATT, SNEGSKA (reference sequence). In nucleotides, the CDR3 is TGCAGTGCTAGAGAATTAGCGGGCCCTCGGGAGACCCAGTACTTC. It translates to CSARELAGPRETQYF.

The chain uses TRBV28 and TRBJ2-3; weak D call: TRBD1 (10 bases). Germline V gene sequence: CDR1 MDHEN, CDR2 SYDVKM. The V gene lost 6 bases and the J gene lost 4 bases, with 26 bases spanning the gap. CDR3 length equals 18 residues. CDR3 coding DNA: TGTGCCAGCAGCCTCGGGACAGGGGTAGGCGGGAGGGCAGATACGCAGTATTTT. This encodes CASSLGTGVGGRADTQYF.

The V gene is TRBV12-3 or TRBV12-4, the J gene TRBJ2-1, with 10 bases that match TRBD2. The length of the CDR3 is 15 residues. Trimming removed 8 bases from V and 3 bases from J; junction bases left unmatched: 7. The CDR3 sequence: CASGAAGGFYNEQFF. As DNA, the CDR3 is TGTGCCAGCGGGGCAGCGGGGGGGTTCTACAATGAGCAGTTCTTC.

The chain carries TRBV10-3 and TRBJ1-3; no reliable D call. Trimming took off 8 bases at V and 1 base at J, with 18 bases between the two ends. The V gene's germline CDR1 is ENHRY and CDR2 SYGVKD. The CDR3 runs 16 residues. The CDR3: CAISDPEDPSGNTIYF. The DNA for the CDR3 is TGTGCCATCTCCGACCCCGAAGATCCTTCTGGAAACACCATATATTTT.

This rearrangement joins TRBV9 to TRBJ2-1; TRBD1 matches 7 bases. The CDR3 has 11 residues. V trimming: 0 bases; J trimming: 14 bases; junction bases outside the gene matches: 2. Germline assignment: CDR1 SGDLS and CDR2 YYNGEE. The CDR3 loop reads CASSVGRGKFF. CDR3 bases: TGTGCCAGCAGCGTAGGCAGGGGGAAGTTCTTC.

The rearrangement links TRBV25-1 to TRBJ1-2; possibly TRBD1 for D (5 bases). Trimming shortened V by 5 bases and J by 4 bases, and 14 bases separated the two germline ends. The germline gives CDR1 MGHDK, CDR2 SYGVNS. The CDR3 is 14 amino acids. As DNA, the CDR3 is TGTGCCAGCAGTCAGGAACTGGGGACCTATGGCTACACCTTC. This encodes CASSQELGTYGYTF.

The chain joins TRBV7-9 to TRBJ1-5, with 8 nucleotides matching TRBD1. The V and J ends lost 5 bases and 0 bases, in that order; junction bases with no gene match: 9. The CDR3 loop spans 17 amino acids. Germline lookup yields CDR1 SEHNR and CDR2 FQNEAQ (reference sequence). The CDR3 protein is CASSLGQGSYSNQPQHF. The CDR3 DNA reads TGTGCCAGCAGCCTCGGACAGGGCTCGTATAGCAATCAGCCCCAGCATTTT.

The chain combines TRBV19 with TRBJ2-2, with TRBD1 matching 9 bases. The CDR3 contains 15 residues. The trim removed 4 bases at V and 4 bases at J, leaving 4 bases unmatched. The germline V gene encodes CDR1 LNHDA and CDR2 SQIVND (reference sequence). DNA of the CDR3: TGTGCCAGTAGTACGAACAGGGGGCGCACCGGGGAGCTGTTTTTT. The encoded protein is CASSTNRGRTGELFF.

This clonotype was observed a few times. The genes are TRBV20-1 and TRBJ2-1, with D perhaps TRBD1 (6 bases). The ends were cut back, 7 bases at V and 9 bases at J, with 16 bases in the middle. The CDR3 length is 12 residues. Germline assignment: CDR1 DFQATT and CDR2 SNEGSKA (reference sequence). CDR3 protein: CSVDDRLREQFF. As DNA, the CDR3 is TGCAGTGTAGATGACAGGCTCCGTGAGCAGTTCTTC.

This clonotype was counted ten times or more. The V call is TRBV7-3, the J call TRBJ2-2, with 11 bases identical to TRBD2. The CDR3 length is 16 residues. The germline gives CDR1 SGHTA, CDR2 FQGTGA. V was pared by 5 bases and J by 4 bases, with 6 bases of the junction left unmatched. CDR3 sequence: CASSQNGLAGTGELFF. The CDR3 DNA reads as TGTGCCAGCAGCCAAAATGGACTAGCGGGCACCGGGGAGCTGTTTTTT. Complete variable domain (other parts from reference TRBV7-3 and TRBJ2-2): GAGVSQTPSNKVTEKGKYVELRCDPISGHTALYWYRQSLGQGPEFLIYFQGTGAADDSGLPNDRFFAVRPEGSVSTLKIQRTERGDSAVYLCASSQNGLAGTGELFFGEGSRLTVL.